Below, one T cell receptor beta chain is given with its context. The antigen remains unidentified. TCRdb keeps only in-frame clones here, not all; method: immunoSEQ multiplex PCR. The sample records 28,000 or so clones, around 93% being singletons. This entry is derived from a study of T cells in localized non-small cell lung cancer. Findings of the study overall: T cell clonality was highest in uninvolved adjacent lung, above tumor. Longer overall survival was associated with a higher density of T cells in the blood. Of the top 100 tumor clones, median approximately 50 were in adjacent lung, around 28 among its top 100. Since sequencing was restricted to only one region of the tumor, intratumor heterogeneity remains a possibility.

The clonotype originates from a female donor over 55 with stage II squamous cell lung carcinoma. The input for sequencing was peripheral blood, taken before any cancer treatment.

Here the CDR3 reads CASSLYRDNYGYTF. The CDR3 DNA follows: TGTGCCAGCAGCTTATACAGGGATAACTATGGCTACACCTTC. The chain joins TRBV7-2 to TRBJ1-2; a weak D match, TRBD1 (6 bases). V lost 2 bases to trimming and J lost 1 base, with 8 bases between them. This CDR3 is built from 14 residues. CDR1 is SGHTA and CDR2 is FQGNSA in the germline V gene.